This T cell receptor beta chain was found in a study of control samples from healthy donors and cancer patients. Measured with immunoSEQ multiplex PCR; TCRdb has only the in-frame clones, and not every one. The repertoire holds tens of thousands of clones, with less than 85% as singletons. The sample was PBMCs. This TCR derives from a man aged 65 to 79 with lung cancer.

The CDR3, as DNA: TGTGCCAGCAGCGTCGACAGTTTTAGCAATCAGCCCCAGCATTTT. This sequence encodes CASSVDSFSNQPQHF. The chain joins TRBV9 to TRBJ1-5; tentatively, D is TRBD1 (5 bases). Looked up from germline, CDR1 is SGDLS and CDR2 is YYNGEE. Trimming removed 2 bases at V and 0 bases at J, with 9 bases between. This CDR3 contains 15 residues. The complete variable domain, with remaining parts taken from reference TRBV9 and TRBJ1-5, reads DSGVTQTPKHLITATGQRVTLRCSPRSGDLSVYWYQQSLDQGLQFLIQYYNGEERAKGNILERFSAQQFPDLHSELNLSSLELGDSALYFCASSVDSFSNQPQHFGDGTRLSIL.